A single sample gave rise to the 15 T cell receptor beta chains below, sequenced in a study of spatial heterogeneity in lung cancer. General study results and limits: Within tumors, counts of expanded alpha and beta TCRs tracked tumor mutation counts.

TCRdb analysed the 5' RACE reads with MiXCR anew, one entry per CDR3 protein. The table records about 12,000 distinct CDR3 sequences, under 6.5% of them present only once. Time point defined: sample taken at primary tumor resection. Their antigens remain unidentified. The specimen comprised lung tumor tissue, sampled at surgery. The receptors were sampled from a male donor with early-stage non-small cell lung cancer.

There are many counts of this clonotype. This chain connects TRBV4-3 to TRBJ2-1; possibly TRBD1 for D (6 bases). This CDR3 contains 16 residues. V was cut by 3 bases and J by 1 base, with 13 bases left in between. Germline CDR1 and CDR2: LGHNA and YSLEER. Here the CDR3 reads CASSHPSGTSYNEQFF. The CDR3 nucleotides are TGCGCCAGCAGCCATCCCTCGGGGACATCCTACAATGAGCAGTTCTTC.

This chain connects TRBV6-2 or TRBV6-3 to TRBJ2-2; D unclear. The germline gives CDR1 MNHEY, CDR2 SVGEGT. V lost 0 bases, J lost 1 base, and 6 bases lay in between. The CDR3 consists of 15 residues. CDR3: CASSYSPMNTGELFF. CDR3 DNA: TGTGCCAGCAGTTACTCACCAATGAACACCGGGGAGCTGTTTTTT.

Many counts were recorded for this clonotype. The rearrangement uses TRBV7-8 and TRBJ1-2; the D gene is possibly TRBD1 (6 bases). There are 16 residues in the CDR3. Trimming shortened V by 5 bases and J by 6 bases, and 22 bases separated the two germline ends. Germline V gene data show CDR1 as SGHVS and CDR2 as FQNEAQ. The CDR3 loop reads CASSPIDQGIFDGYTF. The CDR3 DNA follows: TGTGCCAGCAGCCCGATTGATCAGGGGATTTTTGATGGCTACACCTTC.

By sample share, this clonotype is medium-sized (0.01 to 0.1%). V gene TRBV5-1 combines with J gene TRBJ2-3; a possible D gene is TRBD2 (6 bases). CDR1 is SGHRS and CDR2 is YFSETQ in the germline V gene. The V gene lost 4 bases and the J gene lost 5 bases, with 14 bases spanning the gap. This CDR3 comprises 14 residues. As DNA, the CDR3 is TGCGCCAGCAGCACCGGGACTCAACGAGATACGCAGTATTTT. Protein sequence: CASSTGTQRDTQYF.

This chain uses TRBV7-2 with TRBJ2-3, with D tentatively TRBD1 or TRBD2 (5 bases each). Germline CDR1 reads SGHTA; CDR2 reads FQGNSA. The CDR3 runs to 15 residues. The V and J ends lost 3 bases and 0 bases respectively, with 10 bases between them. The CDR3, as DNA: TGTGCCAGCAGCTTTGAGGGGATTAGCACAGATACGCAGTATTTT. Amino acids: CASSFEGISTDTQYF.

This clonotype was detected many times. DNA for the CDR3: TGTGCCAGCAGCCAACTAGCTACCGGTACAAATACGCAGTATTTT. Encoded protein: CASSQLATGTNTQYF. The rearrangement links TRBV3-1 to TRBJ2-3; D is perhaps TRBD2 (5 bases). The V gene lost 2 bases and the J gene lost 7 bases, with 16 bases spanning the gap. The CDR3 runs 15 residues. Looked up from germline, CDR1 is LGHDT and CDR2 is YNNKEL (reference sequence).

The chain employs TRBV5-1 and TRBJ1-2; 7 nucleotides line up with TRBD1. Germline CDR1 is SGHRS and CDR2 is YFSETQ. The J segment lost 0 bases and the V segment lost 10 bases, leaving 12 bases of the junction unmatched. The CDR3 totals 15 residues. In DNA, the CDR3 is TGCGCCTCACGACCAGGGGGTGAGGCTAACTATGGCTACACCTTC. Its translation is CASRPGGEANYGYTF.

This clonotype was seen many times. J is TRBJ2-3 and V is TRBV4-1; no clear D. V shed 3 bases and J shed 4 bases, with 8 bases lying between them. The CDR3 extends over 13 amino acids. CDR1 is MGHRA and CDR2 is YSYEKL in the germline V gene. CDR3 sequence: CASSQNIADTQYF. The DNA for the CDR3 is TGCGCCAGCAGCCAGAATATCGCAGATACGCAGTATTTT.

Many counts were recorded for this clonotype. This chain links TRBV12-3 or TRBV12-4 with TRBJ2-2; no clear D gene. V lost 1 base, J lost 6 bases, and 3 bases lay in between. CDR3 size: 12 residues. CDR3 protein: CASSLDPGELFF. The DNA of the CDR3 is TGTGCCAGCAGTTTAGACCCCGGGGAGCTGTTTTTT.

The chain combines TRBV6-5 with TRBJ2-2; D tentatively fits TRBD1 or TRBD2 (5 bases each). Germline loops: CDR1 MNHEY, CDR2 SVGAGI. The CDR3 contains 13 residues. V gave up 2 bases and J gave up 5 bases, with 6 bases separating them. The CDR3 protein is CASSYEGTGELFF. In nucleotides, the CDR3 is TGTGCCAGCAGTTACGAGGGGACCGGGGAGCTGTTTTTT.

This clonotype was counted at least ten times. The V gene is TRBV2, the J gene TRBJ2-1, with TRBD2 matching 11 bases. The CDR3 has 15 amino acids. With 6 bases clipped from V and 6 bases from J, the junction kept 7 bases outside the gene matches. Germline V gene lookup returns CDR1 SNHLY and CDR2 FYNNEI. Here the CDR3 reads CASSKIAGGGNEQFF. The CDR3 DNA sequence: TGTGCCAGCAGCAAGATAGCGGGAGGGGGCAATGAGCAGTTCTTC.

This clonotype was detected ten times or more. The chain links TRBV7-9 to TRBJ1-2; no definite D call. The germline V gene has CDR1 SEHNR and CDR2 FQNEAQ (reference sequence). The CDR3 covers 15 residues. Trimming took 1 base from V and 6 from J, leaving 15 bases between them. CDR3 sequence reads: CASSLVGRGLDGYTF. For the CDR3, the DNA is TGTGCCAGCAGCTTAGTAGGACGGGGTCTTGATGGCTACACCTTC.

This clonotype occurred a few times. The V gene is TRBV3-1, the J gene TRBJ1-3, with TRBD1 matching over 7 bases. V shed 2 bases and J 3 bases; nucleotides not matched to a gene: 4. This CDR3 comprises 15 residues. Looked up from germline, CDR1 is LGHDT and CDR2 is YNNKEL (reference sequence). CDR3 nucleotide sequence: TGTGCCAGCAGCCAAACGACAGGGATTGGAAACACCATATATTTT. Translation: CASSQTTGIGNTIYF. The variable domain in full, with the rest retrieved from reference TRBV3-1 and TRBJ1-3, is DTAVSQTPKYLVTQMGNDKSIKCEQNLGHDTMYWYKQDSKKFLKIMFSYNNKELIINETVPNRFSPKSPDKAHLNLHINSLELGDSAVYFCASSQTTGIGNTIYFGEGSWLTVV.

This clonotype was seen many times. The chain is built from TRBV12-3 or TRBV12-4 and TRBJ2-3, with 8 nucleotides matching TRBD2. V was clipped by 6 bases and J by 1 base; unmatched bases: 9. This CDR3 is 16 amino acids long. CDR3 sequence: CASSPIAGIGTDTQYF. The CDR3 DNA reads as TGTGCCAGCAGCCCGATAGCGGGAATTGGCACAGATACGCAGTATTTT.

This clonotype has at least ten counts. The chain uses TRBV7-3 and TRBJ2-5, with 7 nucleotides matching TRBD1. The CDR3 is 15 residues long. Trimming cost V 2 bases and J 3 bases; bases outside gene matches: 6. CDR1 SGHTA and CDR2 FQGTGA come from the germline V gene. The DNA of the CDR3 is TGTGCCAGCAGCTTATTGACAGGGATGGAAGAGACCCAGTACTTC. Its translation is CASSLLTGMEETQYF.